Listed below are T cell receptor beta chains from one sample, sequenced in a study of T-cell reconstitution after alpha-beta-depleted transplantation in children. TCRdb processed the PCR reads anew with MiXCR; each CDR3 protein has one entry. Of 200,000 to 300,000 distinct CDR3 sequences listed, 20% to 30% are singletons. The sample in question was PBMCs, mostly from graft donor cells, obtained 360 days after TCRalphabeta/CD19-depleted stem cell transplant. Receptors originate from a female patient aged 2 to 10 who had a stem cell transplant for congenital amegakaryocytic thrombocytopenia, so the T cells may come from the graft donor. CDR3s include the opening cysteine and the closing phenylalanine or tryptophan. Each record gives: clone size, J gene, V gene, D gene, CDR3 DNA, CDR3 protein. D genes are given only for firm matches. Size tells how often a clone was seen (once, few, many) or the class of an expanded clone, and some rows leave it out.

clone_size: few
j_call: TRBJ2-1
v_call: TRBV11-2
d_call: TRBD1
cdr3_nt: TGTGCCAGCAGCATGCCGGGACAGAAGTTCTTC
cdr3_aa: CASSMPGQKFF

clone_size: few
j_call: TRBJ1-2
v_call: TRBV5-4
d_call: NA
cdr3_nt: TGTGCCAGCAGCTCTGCTTTGGGGGCCAACTATGGCTACACCTTC
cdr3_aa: CASSSALGANYGYTF

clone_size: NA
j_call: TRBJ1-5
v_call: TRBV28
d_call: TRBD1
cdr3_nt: TGTGCCAGCAGTTTAGCAGGGGGCGGCATTGCCAATCAGCCCCAGCATTTT
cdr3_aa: CASSLAGGGIANQPQHF

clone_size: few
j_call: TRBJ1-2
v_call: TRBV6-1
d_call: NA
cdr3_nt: TGTGCCAGCAGTGAATTTTACCGAGCTTTTAACTATGGCTACACCTTC
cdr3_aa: CASSEFYRAFNYGYTF

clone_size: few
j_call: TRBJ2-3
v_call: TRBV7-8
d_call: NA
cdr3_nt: TGTGCCAGCAGCTTAACCGTGGGGGATACGCAGTATTTT
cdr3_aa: CASSLTVGDTQYF

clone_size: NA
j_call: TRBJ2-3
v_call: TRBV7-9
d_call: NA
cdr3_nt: TGTGCCAGCAGCTTTGGGGCAGGGGCACGCACAGATACGCAGTATTTT
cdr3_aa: CASSFGAGARTDTQYF

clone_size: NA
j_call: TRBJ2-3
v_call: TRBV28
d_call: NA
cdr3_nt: TGTGCCAGCAGTTTAAAAGGGGGATGGACAGATACGCAGTATTTT
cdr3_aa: CASSLKGGWTDTQYF

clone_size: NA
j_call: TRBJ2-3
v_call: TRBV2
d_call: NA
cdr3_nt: TGTGCCAGCAGTTTCCTAGACAGCCCGGGCACAGATACGCAGTATTTT
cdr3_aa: CASSFLDSPGTDTQYF

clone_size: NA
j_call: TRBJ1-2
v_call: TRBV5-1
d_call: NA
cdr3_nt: TGCGCCAGCAGCTTGAGTGGTGGATCTCATTCCTCTAACTATGGCTACACCTTC
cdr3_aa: CASSLSGGSHSSNYGYTF

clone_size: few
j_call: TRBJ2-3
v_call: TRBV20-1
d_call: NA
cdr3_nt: TGCAGTGCTAGTCATGGGACCCCGACAGATACGCAGTATTTT
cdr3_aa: CSASHGTPTDTQYF

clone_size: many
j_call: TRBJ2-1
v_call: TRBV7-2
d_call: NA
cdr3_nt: TGTGCCAGCAGCTTTTCGGACTACCGGTCACTGGAGCAGTTCTTC
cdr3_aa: CASSFSDYRSLEQFF

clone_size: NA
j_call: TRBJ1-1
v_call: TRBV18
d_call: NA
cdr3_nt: TGTGCCAGCTCACCCACCGGACAGAGAAGTGAAGCTTTCTTT
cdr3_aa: CASSPTGQRSEAFF

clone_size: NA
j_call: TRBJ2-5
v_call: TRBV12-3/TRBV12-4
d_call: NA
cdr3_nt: TGTGCCAGCAGTTCCGCAGCCTCCAACCAAGAGACCCAGTACTTC
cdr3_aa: CASSSAASNQETQYF

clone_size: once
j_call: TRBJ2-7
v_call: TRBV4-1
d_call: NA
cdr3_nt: TGCGCCAGCAGCCAAGATGAGTGGGGGGCTGACTCCTACGAGCAGTACTTC
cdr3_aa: CASSQDEWGADSYEQYF

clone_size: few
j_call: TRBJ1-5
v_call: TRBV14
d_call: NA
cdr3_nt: TGTGCCAGCGCCGGGGGTTCATCTTATAGCAATCAGCCCCAGCATTTT
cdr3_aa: CASAGGSSYSNQPQHF

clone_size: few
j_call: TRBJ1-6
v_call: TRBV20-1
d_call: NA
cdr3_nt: TGCAGTGCTAGAGAGCGGGTTTTTAATTCACCCCTCCACTTT
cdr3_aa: CSARERVFNSPLHF

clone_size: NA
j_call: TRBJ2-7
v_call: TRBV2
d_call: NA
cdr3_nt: TGTGCCAGCAGAGCCGGGACATACCCCTACGAGCAGTACTTC
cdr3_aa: CASRAGTYPYEQYF

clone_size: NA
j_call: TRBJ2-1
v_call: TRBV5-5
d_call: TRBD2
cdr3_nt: TGTGCCAGCAGCTTCACCGGGACTAACAATGAGCAGTTCTTC
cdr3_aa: CASSFTGTNNEQFF

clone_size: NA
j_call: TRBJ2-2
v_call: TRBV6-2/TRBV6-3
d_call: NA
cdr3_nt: TGTGCCAGCAGTTATACAAAGAACACCGGGGAGCTGTTTTTT
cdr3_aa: CASSYTKNTGELFF

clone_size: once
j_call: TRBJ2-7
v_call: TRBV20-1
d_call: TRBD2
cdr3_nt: TGCAGTGCTAGTTTGTGGGAGGGGACTAAAGACGAGCAGTACTTC
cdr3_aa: CSASLWEGTKDEQYF

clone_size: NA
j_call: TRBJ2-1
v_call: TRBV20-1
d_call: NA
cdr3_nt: TGCAGTGCTAGTCCCAGGGCGATAGATGAGCAGTTCTTC
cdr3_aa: CSASPRAIDEQFF

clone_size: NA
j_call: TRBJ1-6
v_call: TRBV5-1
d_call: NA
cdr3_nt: TGCGCCAGATTACTCGGGGGGATATATAATTCACCCCTCCACTTT
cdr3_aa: CARLLGGIYNSPLHF

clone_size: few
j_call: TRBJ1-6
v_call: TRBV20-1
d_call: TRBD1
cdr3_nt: TGCAGTGCTCAGACAGGGCTTAATTCACCCCTCCACTTT
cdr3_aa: CSAQTGLNSPLHF

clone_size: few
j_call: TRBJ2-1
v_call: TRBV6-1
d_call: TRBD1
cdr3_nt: TGTGCCAGCAGCCACAGGACAGGGAAGAATGAGCAGTTCTTC
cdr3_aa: CASSHRTGKNEQFF

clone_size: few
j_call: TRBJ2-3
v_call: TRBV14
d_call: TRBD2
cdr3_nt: TGTGCCAGCAGCCAAGATTTAGCGGGGAGCACAGATACGCAGTATTTT
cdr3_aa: CASSQDLAGSTDTQYF

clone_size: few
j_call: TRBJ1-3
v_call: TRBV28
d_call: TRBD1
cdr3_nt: TGTGCCAGCACCAGACAGGGGGGTCCACTCTCTGGAAACACCATATATTTT
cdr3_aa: CASTRQGGPLSGNTIYF

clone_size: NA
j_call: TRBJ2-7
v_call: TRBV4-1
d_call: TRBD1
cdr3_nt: TGCGCCAGCAGCCCTCTCTCGGGACAGGGTTCCTACGAGCAGTACTTC
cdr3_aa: CASSPLSGQGSYEQYF

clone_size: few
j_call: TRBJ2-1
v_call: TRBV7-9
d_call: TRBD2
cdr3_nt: TGTGCCAGCAGCTCACTAGCGGGAAGCAATGAGCAGTTCTTC
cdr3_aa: CASSSLAGSNEQFF

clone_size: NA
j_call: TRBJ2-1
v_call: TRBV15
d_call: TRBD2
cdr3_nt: TGTGCCACCAGCAGAGATCTTACTAGCGGGACGAGTGAGCAGTTCTTC
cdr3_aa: CATSRDLTSGTSEQFF

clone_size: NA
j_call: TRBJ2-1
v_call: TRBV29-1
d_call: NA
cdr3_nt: TGCAGCGTTGATTACCTGGCCAGATACAATGAGCAGTTCTTC
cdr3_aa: CSVDYLARYNEQFF

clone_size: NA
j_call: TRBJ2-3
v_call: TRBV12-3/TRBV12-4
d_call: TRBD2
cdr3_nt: TGTGCCAGCAGTCCGAGGGCGGGGGGGAGCACAGATACGCAGTATTTT
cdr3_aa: CASSPRAGGSTDTQYF

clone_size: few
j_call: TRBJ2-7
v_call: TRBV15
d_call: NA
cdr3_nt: TGTGCCACCAGCAGAAACAGGGTTTCCTACGAGCAGTACTTC
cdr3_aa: CATSRNRVSYEQYF

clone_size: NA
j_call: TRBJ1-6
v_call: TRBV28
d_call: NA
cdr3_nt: TGTGCCAGCAGCCCTCGGACAGCTTTATCTTACTATAATTCACCCCTCCACTTT
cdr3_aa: CASSPRTALSYYNSPLHF

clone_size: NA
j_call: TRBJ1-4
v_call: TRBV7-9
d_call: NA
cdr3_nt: TGTGCCAGCAGCTTACGGCGGACAGCAGTAGGTGAAAAACTGTTTTTT
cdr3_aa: CASSLRRTAVGEKLFF

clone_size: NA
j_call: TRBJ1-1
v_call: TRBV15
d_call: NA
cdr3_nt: TGTGCCACCAGCAGAGATCCCCGAGGGGGCACTGAAGCTTTCTTT
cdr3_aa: CATSRDPRGGTEAFF

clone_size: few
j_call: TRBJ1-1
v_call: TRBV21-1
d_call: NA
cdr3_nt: TGTGCCAGCAGCAAAGGGGCAGGCCGGGGCCACACTGAAGCTTTCTTT
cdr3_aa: CASSKGAGRGHTEAFF

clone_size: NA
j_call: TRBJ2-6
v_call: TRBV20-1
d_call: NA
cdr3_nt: TGCAGTGCTGAATTCTCTGGGGCCAACGTCCTGACTTTC
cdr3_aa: CSAEFSGANVLTF

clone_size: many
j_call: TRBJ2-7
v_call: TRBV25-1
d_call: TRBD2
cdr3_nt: TGTGCCAGCACGGGAGGCTACGAGCAGTACTTC
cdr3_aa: CASTGGYEQYF

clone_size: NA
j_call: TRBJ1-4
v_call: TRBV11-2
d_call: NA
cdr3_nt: TGTGCCAGCAGCTTTACACCTAATGAAAAACTGTTTTTT
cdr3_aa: CASSFTPNEKLFF

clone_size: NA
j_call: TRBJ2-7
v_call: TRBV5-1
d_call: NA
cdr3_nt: TGCGCCAGCAGCTTGGCCGAAGGTGTCGAGCAGTACTTC
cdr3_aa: CASSLAEGVEQYF

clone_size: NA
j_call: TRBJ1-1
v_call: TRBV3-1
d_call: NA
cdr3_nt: TGTGCCAGCAGCCAAGGGGGACTCGACACTGAAGCTTTCTTT
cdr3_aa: CASSQGGLDTEAFF

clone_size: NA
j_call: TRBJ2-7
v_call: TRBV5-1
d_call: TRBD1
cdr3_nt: TGCGCCAGCAGCCGAACCGGGACAGTCGTCGAGCAGTACTTC
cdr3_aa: CASSRTGTVVEQYF

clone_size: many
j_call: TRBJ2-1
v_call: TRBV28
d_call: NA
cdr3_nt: TGTGCCAGCAGTACCCCGCCAGGGAATGATGAGCAGTTCTTC
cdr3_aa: CASSTPPGNDEQFF

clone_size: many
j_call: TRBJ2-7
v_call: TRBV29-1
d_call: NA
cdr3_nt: TGCAGCGTTGAGGGCGAAGGGACCTCCTACGAGCAGTACTTC
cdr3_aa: CSVEGEGTSYEQYF

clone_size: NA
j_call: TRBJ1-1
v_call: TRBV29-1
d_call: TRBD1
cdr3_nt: TGCAGCGTTGTAAATCAGGGGGCGAACACTGAAGCTTTCTTT
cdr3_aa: CSVVNQGANTEAFF

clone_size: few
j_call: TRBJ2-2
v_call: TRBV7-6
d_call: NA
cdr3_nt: TGTGCCAGCAAGGGCTGGGAGGAGGACACCGGGGAGCTGTTTTTT
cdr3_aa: CASKGWEEDTGELFF

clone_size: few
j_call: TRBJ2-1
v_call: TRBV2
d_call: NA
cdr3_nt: TGTGCCAGCACACGGAGTGGGACGGTGGCTAAATACAATGAGCAGTTCTTC
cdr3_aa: CASTRSGTVAKYNEQFF

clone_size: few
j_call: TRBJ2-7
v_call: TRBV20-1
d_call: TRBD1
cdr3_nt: TGCAGTGCTAGAGCAGGGACAGCCAAAAGCACTACGCAGCAGTACTTC
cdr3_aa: CSARAGTAKSTTQQYF

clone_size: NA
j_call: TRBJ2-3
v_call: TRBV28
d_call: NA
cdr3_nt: TGTGCCAGCAGTTACCCCTTAGGGCCGACAGGCCCCACAGATACGCAGTATTTT
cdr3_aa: CASSYPLGPTGPTDTQYF

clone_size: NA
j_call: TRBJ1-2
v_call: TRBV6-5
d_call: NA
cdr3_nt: TGTGCCAGCGCTCGGTCCTTCTATGGCTACACCTTC
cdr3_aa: CASARSFYGYTF

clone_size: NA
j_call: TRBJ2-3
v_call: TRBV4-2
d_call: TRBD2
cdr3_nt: TGTGCCAGCAGCCCCCGCAGTACAGCGGGGGTGGATACGCAGTATTTT
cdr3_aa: CASSPRSTAGVDTQYF

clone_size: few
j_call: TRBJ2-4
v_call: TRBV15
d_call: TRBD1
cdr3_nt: TGTGCCACCAGCAGTTTTATGACAGGGCTAGCCAAAAACATTCAGTACTTC
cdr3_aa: CATSSFMTGLAKNIQYF

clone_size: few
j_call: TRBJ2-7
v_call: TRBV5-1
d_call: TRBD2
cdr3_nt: TGCGCCAGCAGCTTGGATGAAGGACTAGCCTACGAGCAGTACTTC
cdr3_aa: CASSLDEGLAYEQYF

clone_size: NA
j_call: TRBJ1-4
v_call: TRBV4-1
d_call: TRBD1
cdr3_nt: TGCGCCAGCAGCCAGCCGGGACAGGGAACAACTAATGAAAAACTGTTTTTT
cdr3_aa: CASSQPGQGTTNEKLFF

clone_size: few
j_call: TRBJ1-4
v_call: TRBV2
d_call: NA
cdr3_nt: TGTGCCAGCAGTGAAAATTCCCCCGGGACACCTGAAAAACTGTTTTTT
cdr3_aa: CASSENSPGTPEKLFF

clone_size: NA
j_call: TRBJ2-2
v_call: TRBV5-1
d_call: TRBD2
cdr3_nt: TGCGCCAGCAGCACGTCGGGAGGACGGACCGGGGAGCTGTTTTTT
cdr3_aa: CASSTSGGRTGELFF